Below are 13 T cell receptor beta chains sequenced from a single sample in a study of regulatory and conventional T cells in RAG deficiency. Produced via immunoSEQ multiplex PCR; TCRdb's table is partial and in-frame only. The table lists 25,000 to 35,000 clones, about 87% of them singletons. A further study also used this sample, focusing on regulatory T cells. In that study: The PCR used 52 TRBV and 13 TRBJ primers.

The specimen sequenced was CD8+ T cells sorted from blood. The source is a human donor in good health.

The CDR3 DNA sequence: TGTGCCAGCAGCAAATCCGGGGAGCTGTTTTTT. Translation gives CASSKSGELFF. The rearrangement uses TRBV7-9 and TRBJ2-2; no clear D gene. The germline V gene encodes CDR1 SEHNR and CDR2 FQNEAQ (reference sequence). The CDR3 runs 11 residues. V dropped 5 bases and J dropped 6 bases, with 4 bases sitting between them.

The genes are TRBV30 and TRBJ1-5; D unclear. The V and J ends lost 0 bases and 0 bases respectively, with 9 bases between them. This CDR3 has 15 residues. Germline CDR1 reads GTSNPN; CDR2 reads SVGIG (reference sequence). CDR3 DNA sequence: TGTGCCTGGAGTGTAGGAACAGCTAGCAATCAGCCCCAGCATTTT. This codes for CAWSVGTASNQPQHF.

Comment on this clone: At the DNA level, this CDR3 is encoded by other sequences in the same sample as well. J is TRBJ1-2 and V is TRBV13; tentative D call: TRBD1 (5 bases). Germline CDR1 PRHDT, CDR2 FYEKMQ (reference sequence). This CDR3 region has 13 residues. The V end lost 5 bases, the J end lost 1 base, and 8 bases lay between the germline ends. The CDR3 sequence: CASSPQGNYGYTF. The CDR3 DNA reads TGTGCCAGCAGCCCGCAGGGTAACTATGGCTACACCTTC.

The V and J genes are TRBV19 and TRBJ2-1; D perhaps matches TRBD1 (6 bases). The CDR3 runs 12 residues. Trimming left V 8 bases short and J 3 bases short, with 8 bases between. From germline, CDR1 is LNHDA and CDR2 SQIVND (reference sequence). Here the CDR3 DNA reads TGTGCCAGTGGGGACATCTACAATGAGCAGTTCTTC. This codes for CASGDIYNEQFF.

Worth noting for this clone: A read error may produce the germline difference seen at one junction end. The V call is TRBV7-9, the J call TRBJ2-3; 14 positions agree with TRBD2. CDR3 length: 17 amino acids. Germline assignment: CDR1 SEHNR and CDR2 FQNEAQ (reference sequence). The CDR3 coding sequence is TGTGCCAGCAGCCTAGCAGCGACTAGCGGGGGGGCAGATACGCAGTATTTT. The encoded protein is CASSLAATSGGADTQYF.

The chain has TRBV19 and TRBJ2-2; D ambiguous. The CDR3 totals 13 residues. CDR1 LNHDA and CDR2 SQIVND come from the germline V gene (reference sequence). The ends were cut back, 4 bases at V and 1 base at J, with 4 bases in the middle. The CDR3 DNA reads TGTGCCAGTAGTAGAATGAACACCGGGGAGCTGTTTTTT. Translating it yields CASSRMNTGELFF. Complete variable domain (other parts from reference TRBV19 and TRBJ2-2): DGGITQSPKYLFRKEGQNVTLSCEQNLNHDAMYWYRQDPGQGLRLIYYSQIVNDFQKGDIAEGYSVSREKKESFPLTVTSAQKNPTAFYLCASSRMNTGELFFGEGSRLTVL.

J is TRBJ2-7 and V is TRBV6-1, with TRBD2 as a possible D gene (5 bases). Germline values: CDR1 MNHNS, CDR2 SASEGT. The CDR3 spans 16 residues. Trimming cost V 1 base and J 6 bases, with 19 bases left between them. This CDR3 is CASSEGPGSQLREQYF. CDR3 DNA sequence: TGTGCCAGCAGTGAAGGGCCTGGGAGCCAGCTACGCGAGCAGTACTTC.

This clone is a singleton in its sample. The CDR3 DNA sequence: TGCGCCAGCAGTGAGTCCCCCTTGCGGGGCCAAGAGACCCAGTACTTC. Protein sequence: CASSESPLRGQETQYF. The V and J genes are TRBV10-2 and TRBJ2-5; a weak D match, TRBD2 (6 bases). From germline, CDR1 is WSHSY and CDR2 SAAADI. Trimming pared 0 bases from V and 1 base from J, leaving 12 bases between. This CDR3 comprises 16 residues.

In its sample, this clone was seen a few times. This rearrangement joins TRBV5-8 to TRBJ2-6, with 7 nucleotides matching TRBD1. This CDR3 has 19 residues. J gave up 0 bases and V 4 bases, and 13 bases lay outside the gene matches. Germline CDR1 SGHTS, CDR2 YDEGEE. In DNA form, the CDR3 reads TGTGCCAGCAGCGGACCAGACAGGGCCTCACCCTCTGGGGCCAACGTCCTGACTTTC. Amino acids: CASSGPDRASPSGANVLTF.

This chain connects TRBV5-6 to TRBJ2-1; a possible D gene is TRBD1 (6 bases). Germline CDR1 reads SGHDT; CDR2 reads YYEEEE. Between the trimmed V and J ends, which lost 1 base and 8 bases, there was a span of 13 bases. The CDR3 has 14 residues. This CDR3 is CASSLRWPGDEQFF. The CDR3 DNA sequence: TGTGCCAGCAGCTTGAGATGGCCAGGGGATGAGCAGTTCTTC.

This clone was recorded only once. This chain uses TRBV6-5 with TRBJ2-7, with D unclear. Trimming shortened V by 7 bases and J by 0 bases, and 13 bases separated the two germline ends. The germline V gene has CDR1 MNHEY and CDR2 SVGAGI. This CDR3 is 14 amino acids long. The CDR3 loop reads CASTDDTSSYEQYF. In DNA form, the CDR3 reads TGTGCCAGCACCGATGACACGAGCTCCTACGAGCAGTACTTC.

The rearrangement links TRBV5-5 to TRBJ2-7; TRBD1 or TRBD2 may be the D gene (5 bases each). The V end was cut by 4 bases, the J end by 1 base, with 9 bases between. The CDR3 has 13 residues. CDR1 is SGHKS, CDR2 YYEKEE, per germline (reference sequence). DNA of the CDR3: TGTGCCAGCAGCCGGGACGAGTCCTACGAGCAGTACTTC. As protein: CASSRDESYEQYF.

The chain links TRBV4-2 to TRBJ2-1, with 9 bases lining up with TRBD2. The CDR3 is 18 amino acids. Germline values: CDR1 LGHNA, CDR2 YNFKEQ. Germline trimming cut 1 base from V and 6 bases from J; bases unmatched to any gene: 13. The CDR3 loop reads CASSQGVGGGALSNEQFF. CDR3 nucleotide sequence: TGTGCCAGCAGCCAAGGGGTCGGCGGGGGGGCCTTGAGCAATGAGCAGTTCTTC.